The 22 T cell receptor beta chains below all came from one sample that was sequenced in a study of blood T cell repertoires in COVID-19. Clones were read by immunoSEQ multiplex PCR, and TCRdb kept only the in-frame ones, dropping some. The sample carries more than 45,000 clones, over 90% recorded once. The specimen was peripheral blood. These receptors were collected from a woman over 75 with acute or convalescent COVID-19.

The chain joins TRBV5-1 to TRBJ2-1; TRBD2 matches 10 bases. The CDR3 sequence is 16 residues long. V lost 2 bases, J lost 7 bases, and 9 bases stayed unmatched. Germline values: CDR1 SGHRS, CDR2 YFSETQ. The CDR3 protein is CASSLLLAGANNEQFF. The CDR3 region has the DNA TGCGCCAGCAGCTTACTTCTAGCGGGAGCGAATAATGAGCAGTTCTTC.

CDR3 residues: CTSSQDRRGSGQYF. CDR3 nucleotide sequence: TGCACCAGCAGCCAAGATCGTCGAGGCTCCGGCCAGTACTTC. The chain recombines TRBV1 with TRBJ2-5; TRBD2, the D gene given by the table, was not confirmed from the DNA. TRBV1 is annotated as a pseudogene. This CDR3 comprises 14 residues.

The chain joins TRBV12-3 or TRBV12-4 to TRBJ2-1; 8 bases are a match to TRBD1. Trimming at V came to 2 bases and at J to 9 bases, leaving 3 bases not matched to a gene. This CDR3 is built from 13 residues. The CDR3 loop reads CASSLQGAGEQFF. CDR3 DNA sequence: TGTGCCAGCAGTTTACAGGGGGCCGGTGAGCAGTTCTTC.

The V call is TRBV18, the J call TRBJ1-5; no definite D call. Trimming left V 2 bases short and J 4 bases short, with 15 bases between. CDR3 size: 16 residues. Germline loops: CDR1 KGHSH, CDR2 LQKENI. CDR3 sequence reads: CASSPEVGGRNQPQHF. CDR3 DNA: TGTGCCAGCTCACCAGAGGTCGGAGGGAGAAATCAGCCCCAGCATTTT.

This chain joins TRBV7-2 and TRBJ2-2; tentatively, D is TRBD1 (5 bases). Trimming stripped 1 base from V and 3 bases from J, with 9 bases between. Looked up from germline, CDR1 is SGHTA and CDR2 is FQGNSA. The CDR3 runs to 15 residues. Written as DNA, the CDR3 is TGTGCCAGCAGCTTAGTCGTAGGGGACACCGGGGAGCTGTTTTTT. Protein product: CASSLVVGDTGELFF.

Only one count was recorded for this clone. CDR3 in amino acids: CASSKGKPTGLAGVSYEQYF. DNA of the CDR3: TGTGCCAGCAGCAAAGGAAAACCCACGGGACTAGCGGGAGTGTCCTACGAGCAGTACTTC. This chain joins TRBV21-1 and TRBJ2-7; the D call of TRBD2 is as the table states it, not checked on the DNA. TRBV21-1 counts as a pseudogene. CDR3 length equals 20 residues.

V usage is TRBV9 and J usage is TRBJ1-1; D is unclear. The CDR3 length is 13 residues. V gave up 2 bases and J gave up 6 bases, with 11 bases separating them. Per germline, CDR1 SGDLS and CDR2 YYNGEE. The CDR3 DNA sequence: TGTGCCAGCAGCGTTGAGGGAAGGGCTGAAGCTTTCTTT. It is translated as CASSVEGRAEAFF.

V usage is TRBV5-4 and J usage is TRBJ2-1; tentatively, D is TRBD1 (5 bases). The CDR3 has 13 amino acids. Trimming stripped 1 base from V and 5 bases from J, with 7 bases between. Germline V CDR1 and CDR2: SGHNT, YYREEE (reference sequence). CDR3 protein: CASSLPDNNEQFF. In DNA form, the CDR3 reads TGTGCCAGCAGCTTGCCGGACAACAATGAGCAGTTCTTC.

The chain is built from TRBV9 and TRBJ2-1, with 8 bases that match TRBD2. Germline trimming cut 0 bases from V and 5 bases from J; bases unmatched to any gene: 4. Germline CDR1 SGDLS, CDR2 YYNGEE. The CDR3 has 15 amino acids. The CDR3 spells CASSVDSGINNEQFF. The CDR3, as DNA: TGTGCCAGCAGCGTAGATAGCGGGATTAACAATGAGCAGTTCTTC.

This clone was found a few times. This chain uses TRBV6-2 or TRBV6-3 with TRBJ1-5; D call uncertain. V shed 2 bases and J shed 2 bases, with 7 bases lying between them. Germline values: CDR1 MNHEY, CDR2 SVGEGT. CDR3 length: 14 amino acids. Here the CDR3 DNA reads TGTGCCAGCAGTTACCTCACGGGCAATCAGCCCCAGCATTTT. Translating gives CASSYLTGNQPQHF.

This clone is a singleton in its sample. V is TRBV6-5 and J is TRBJ2-7; 8 nucleotides align to TRBD2. Germline lookup yields CDR1 MNHEY and CDR2 SVGAGI. V shed 6 bases and J 3 bases; nucleotides not matched to a gene: 10. This CDR3 is 15 amino acids long. CDR3 nucleotides: TGTGCCAGCAGGCAGGGTAATAGCGGGATCTACGAGCAGTACTTC. Translation: CASRQGNSGIYEQYF.

V gene TRBV21-1 combines with J gene TRBJ2-7; TRBD2 is the table's D call, not checked against the DNA. TRBV21-1 is a pseudogene segment. This CDR3 region has 14 residues. The DNA for the CDR3 is TGTGCCAGCAGCCTGGGTCGTGGCGGGTCCGAGCAGTACTTC. Protein: CASSLGRGGSEQYF.

V and J are TRBV6-5 and TRBJ2-5; TRBD1 agrees at 7 bases. CDR1 is MNHEY and CDR2 is SVGAGI in the germline V gene. Trimming removed 0 bases from V and 2 bases from J; junction bases left unmatched: 6. The CDR3 totals 16 residues. Written as DNA, the CDR3 is TGTGCCAGCAGTTACTCGACCGTGGACAGGCAAGAGACCCAGTACTTC. This translates into CASSYSTVDRQETQYF.

This rearrangement joins TRBV27 to TRBJ1-5, with D possibly being TRBD1 (5 bases). Trimming shortened V by 7 bases and J by 2 bases, and 15 bases separated the two germline ends. Per the germline V gene, CDR1 is MNHEY and CDR2 is SMNVEV (reference sequence). The CDR3 contains 15 residues. The CDR3 DNA sequence: TGTGCCAGCACCCGGTCGGGGGGTGGCAATCAGCCCCAGCATTTT. This codes for CASTRSGGGNQPQHF.

The V call is TRBV6-5, the J call TRBJ1-6; the match to TRBD1 covers 10 bases. This CDR3 has 14 residues. The V segment lost 7 bases and the J segment 5 bases; nucleotides outside the gene matches: 2. From germline, CDR1 is MNHEY and CDR2 SVGAGI. The DNA of the CDR3 is TGTGCCAGCAAAGGGACAGGGGATAATTCACCCCTCCACTTT. Translation: CASKGTGDNSPLHF.

The rearrangement links TRBV5-1 to TRBJ1-6; a possible D gene is TRBD1 (5 bases). Trimming left V 2 bases short and J 5 bases short, with 8 bases between. Germline V gene lookup returns CDR1 SGHRS and CDR2 YFSETQ. This CDR3 has 14 residues. Here the CDR3 DNA reads TGCGCCAGCAGCTTAAGGGGAAATAATTCACCCCTCCACTTT. Translated, it gives CASSLRGNNSPLHF.

The chain employs TRBV11-3 and TRBJ2-1; D is ambiguous. Germline CDR1 and CDR2: SGHNT and YENEEA. Trimming took 6 bases from V and 6 from J, leaving 9 bases between them. This CDR3 contains 12 residues. CDR3 amino acids: CASRLTINEQFF. The DNA for the CDR3 is TGTGCCAGCAGACTAACTATCAATGAGCAGTTCTTC. The full variable domain, with the rest looked up from reference TRBV11-3 and TRBJ2-1, is EAGVVQSPRYKIIEKKQPVAFWCNPISGHNTLYWYLQNLGQGPELLIRYENEEAVDDSQLPKDRFSAERLKGVDSTLKIQPAELGDSAVYLCASRLTINEQFFGPGTRLTVL.

The chain has TRBV5-6 and TRBJ2-7; weak D call: TRBD2 (6 bases). The ends were cut back, 3 bases at V and 7 bases at J, with 14 bases in the middle. CDR1 and CDR2 (germline): SGHDT, YYEEEE. The CDR3 has 13 residues. CDR3 sequence (DNA): TGTGCCAGCAGCTCTCGGCTCCGGGAGGAGCAGTACTTC. Its protein product is CASSSRLREEQYF.

The chain is built from TRBV28 and TRBJ1-2; D perhaps matches TRBD1 (6 bases). This CDR3 comprises 14 residues. CDR1 is MDHEN, CDR2 SYDVKM, per germline. V was clipped by 3 bases and J by 3 bases, with 11 bases between them. The CDR3 DNA reads TGTGCCAGCAGTTTGTTGGGGGCGGACTATGGCTACACCTTC. Translated: CASSLLGADYGYTF.

This chain connects TRBV28 to TRBJ1-2, with 8 bases aligning to TRBD1. CDR1 MDHEN and CDR2 SYDVKM come from the germline V gene. Trimming took 5 bases from V and 6 from J; bases not matched to a gene: 8. This CDR3 spans 14 amino acids. DNA for the CDR3: TGTGCCAGCAGTGCGACAGGGGTTGGAGATGGCTACACCTTC. Amino acid sequence: CASSATGVGDGYTF.

The J gene is TRBJ2-1, the V gene TRBV6-1, with TRBD2 matching over 10 bases. The germline V gene has CDR1 MNHNS and CDR2 SASEGT. The CDR3 length is 15 residues. Trimming cost V 1 base and J 6 bases; bases outside gene matches: 3. The CDR3 nucleotides read TGTGCCAGCAGTGAAGGACTAGCGGGCCGCAATGAGCAGTTCTTC. This encodes CASSEGLAGRNEQFF.

As regards this clone: This specimen includes other DNA sequences encoding the same CDR3. This chain connects TRBV5-1 to TRBJ2-5; 9 bases fit TRBD2. This CDR3 contains 14 residues. The germline V gene encodes CDR1 SGHRS and CDR2 YFSETQ. V gave up 2 bases and J gave up 5 bases; unmatched junction bases: 4. The CDR3 DNA reads as TGCGCCAGCAGCTTTAGCGGGAGTACGGAGACCCAGTACTTC. Amino acids: CASSFSGSTETQYF.